This paragraph reports one T cell receptor (beta chain). Its antigen is unknown. The read falls 3 residues short of the CDR3 end, and the missing part is taken from the germline J gene. This entry comes from a study of T cells in women clearing cervical HPV infection. V gave up 3 bases and J gave up 2 bases, with 7 bases separating them. Germline CDR1 reads DFQATT; CDR2 reads SNEGSKA (reference sequence). The CDR3 contains 13 residues. Using immunoSEQ multiplex PCR, the repertoire was profiled, and TCRdb retains in-frame clones only, with some absent. There are about 24,000 clones in the sample, with approximately 5.5% held by the top ten. Study-level findings and limits: It is unknown whether associations predate infection; no effector/memory or HPV-specific sorting.

Source material: blood buffy coat. The chain joins TRBV20-1 to TRBJ2-2, with D unresolved. This sequence was found in a woman between 18 and 70 years old with a cervical HPV16 infection that either progressed to CIN3+ or cleared (not recorded which). The part of the CDR3 DNA that was read is TGCAGTGCTAGGGTCAGTAACACCGGGGAG. As protein: CSARVSNTGE. The full CDR3 is CSARVSNTGELFF.